The 5 T cell receptor beta chains below were found in one sample sequenced in a study of T cells in Graves' hyperthyroidism and ophthalmopathy. RNA transcripts served as the template for amplifying TCR beta CDR3 regions. The HTBI primer set was used in a first-round RT-PCR of the TCR CDR3. In TCRdb, the multiplex PCR reads were re-called with MiXCR into one record per CDR3 protein. The table has 450,000 to 650,000 distinct CDR3 sequences, 15% to 20% seen once. Sequenced sample: blood. These receptors all come from a woman younger than 35 with Graves' ophthalmopathy.

The chain uses TRBV29-1 and TRBJ2-1, with 9 bases matching TRBD2. The CDR3 contains 14 residues. Germline CDR1 is SQVTM and CDR2 is ANQGSEA. Unmatched junction bases numbered 6, after V lost 7 bases and J lost 2 bases. The CDR3 sequence: CSGVGLAPYNEQFF. The DNA for the CDR3 is TGCAGCGGGGTAGGACTAGCGCCCTACAATGAGCAGTTCTTC.

At least ten counts were recorded for this clonotype. This chain joins TRBV12-3 or TRBV12-4 and TRBJ1-1, with unresolved D. Trimming left V 4 bases short and J 4 bases short, with 10 bases between. This CDR3 region has 13 residues. The CDR3 region has the DNA TGTGCCAGCAGTTCGTCAGGCCGCACTGAAGCTTTCTTT. The encoded protein is CASSSSGRTEAFF.

This sequence joins TRBV19 and TRBJ2-7; no definite D call. V lost 9 bases and J lost 1, with 13 bases in between. Germline CDR1 and CDR2: LNHDA and SQIVND (reference sequence). The CDR3 length is 13 residues. As DNA, the CDR3 is TGTGCCAGCGCCCCCGGTCCATCCTACGAGCAGTACTTC. It encodes CASAPGPSYEQYF.

About this clonotype: Sequence at one end of the junction differs from germline and may be a read error. The genes are TRBV20-1 and TRBJ2-2, with D tentatively TRBD2 (6 bases). The CDR3 covers 13 residues. Germline values: CDR1 DFQATT, CDR2 SNEGSKA (reference sequence). The CDR3 DNA follows: TGCAGTGCTAGCGGGAGCCGTACCGGGGAGCTGGTTTTT. Translated, it gives CSASGSRTGELVF.

The rearrangement links TRBV5-1 to TRBJ2-7; 8 positions agree with TRBD1. The germline CDR1 and CDR2 sequences are SGHRS and YFSETQ. After removal of 1 base from V and 3 bases from J, the junction contained 6 bases not matched to a gene. CDR3 length equals 15 residues. The CDR3 sequence is CASSLNPGGFYEQYF. As DNA, the CDR3 is TGCGCCAGCAGCTTGAATCCAGGGGGCTTCTACGAGCAGTACTTC. The full variable domain, its missing parts supplied by reference TRBV5-1 and TRBJ2-7, is KAGVTQTPRYLIKTRGQQVTLSCSPISGHRSVSWYQQTPGQGLQFLFEYFSETQRNKGNFPGRFSGRQFSNSRSEMNVSTLELGDSALYLCASSLNPGGFYEQYFGPGTRLTVT.